This TCR beta chain came from a study of response to subunit inactivated influenza vaccine. This clonotype has just a few counts. What it recognizes is unknown. With V trimmed by 10 bases and J by 2 bases, 3 bases remained unmatched. CDR1 is MNHEY and CDR2 is SMNVEV in the germline V gene (reference sequence). The CDR3 extends over 13 amino acids. Findings of the study overall: It was the authors' suggestion that each seasonal influenza vaccination recruits few new T cells.

TCRdb passed the RT-PCR reads through MiXCR, listing each CDR3 protein once. The table records 750,000 to 850,000 distinct CDR3 sequences, approximately 18% of them present only once. The clonotype comes from a man in his fifties who received an inactivated influenza vaccine. This chain links TRBV27 with TRBJ2-1, with 9 bases lining up with TRBD1. The source material was PBMCs from blood, sampled 5 days after vaccination. CDR3 sequence (DNA): TGTGCCATCTGGGACAGGGCCTACAATGAGCAGTTCTTC. It codes for CAIWDRAYNEQFF.